The 8 T cell receptor beta chains in this list originate from one sample, sequenced in a study of blood T cells in healthy people across ages. Together with a sample-barcoded 5' primer, a J-beta primer mix was included in a second PCR lasting about 6 to 11 cycles. From the 5' RACE reads, TCRdb called clonotypes with MiXCR, one entry per CDR3 protein. Found here are 710,000 or so distinct CDR3 sequences, 20% to 25% of them singletons; the top ten hold approximately 20%. Sequencing was done on a sample of blood. All receptors come from a man in his sixties or seventies in good health.

The chain links TRBV20-1 to TRBJ1-6, with 10 bases lining up with TRBD1. Germline lookup yields CDR1 DFQATT and CDR2 SNEGSKA (reference sequence). V shed 6 bases and J 4 bases; nucleotides not matched to a gene: 12. The CDR3 has 17 residues. The CDR3 sequence: CSATDRGKLIYNSPLHF. CDR3 coding DNA: TGCAGTGCCACGGACAGGGGGAAACTTATTTATAATTCACCCCTCCACTTT.

This clonotype was counted between two and nine times. This chain joins TRBV7-3 and TRBJ2-3, with TRBD2 matching 10 bases. After removal of 5 bases from V and 9 bases from J, the junction contained 29 bases not matched to a gene. CDR1 SGHTA and CDR2 FQGTGA come from the germline V gene. This CDR3 comprises 21 residues. The CDR3 spells CASSPRGFGLAASTDTGTQYF. The CDR3 nucleotides read TGTGCCAGCAGCCCCCGGGGGTTCGGACTAGCGGCTAGCACAGATACGGGAACGCAGTATTTT.

In regard to this clonotype: A read error may explain this, as a much larger clone is one base away. The chain couples TRBV12-3 or TRBV12-4 to TRBJ2-5, with D hard to call. The J call may not be correct, given that the DNA end is closer to TRBJ2-7. This CDR3 comprises 11 residues. DNA of the CDR3: TGTGCCAGCAGTCCTCTCCACGAGCAGTACTTC. Translation gives CASSPLHEQYF.

The count of this clonotype is one. The chain employs TRBV6-5 and TRBJ1-4; D is undetermined. In germline, CDR1 is MNHEY, CDR2 SVGAGI. The CDR3 has 15 residues. With 7 bases removed from V and 0 bases from J, the gap between germline ends came to 12 bases. This CDR3 reads CASTTTGATNEKLFF. CDR3 DNA: TGTGCCAGCACCACGACTGGGGCAACTAATGAAAAACTGTTTTTT.

This clonotype was recorded a few times. This chain connects TRBV6-1 to TRBJ1-1; 8 bases agree with TRBD1. The CDR3 loop spans 14 amino acids. The V gene's germline CDR1 is MNHNS and CDR2 SASEGT. The ends lost 5 bases at V and 2 bases at J; junction bases unmatched: 4. The CDR3 loop is CASSKGQGNTEAFF. As DNA, the CDR3 is TGTGCCAGCAGTAAAGGACAGGGAAACACTGAAGCTTTCTTT.

Only a few counts were recorded for this clonotype. DNA of the CDR3: TGCAGTGCTAGAGATTTCGGCGGGGGGAGTGAAAAACTGTTTTTT. It encodes CSARDFGGGSEKLFF. The chain carries TRBV20-1 and TRBJ1-4; the D gene is possibly TRBD1 (5 bases). The CDR3 covers 15 residues. In germline, CDR1 is DFQATT, CDR2 SNEGSKA (reference sequence). Trimming stripped 0 bases from V and 7 bases from J, with 15 bases between.

The CDR3 sequence is CSASRARTSSYNEQFF. In DNA form, the CDR3 reads TGCAGTGCTAGTCGCGCGAGAACGAGCTCCTACAATGAGCAGTTCTTC. This sequence joins TRBV20-1 and TRBJ2-1; no firm D call. Trimming took 3 bases from V and 0 from J, leaving 15 bases between them. This CDR3 comprises 16 residues. Germline V gene sequence: CDR1 DFQATT, CDR2 SNEGSKA (reference sequence).

The chain recombines TRBV7-7 with TRBJ2-3; D may correspond to TRBD1 or TRBD2 (5 bases each). The CDR3 runs 15 residues. V was clipped by 1 base and J by 2 bases, with 10 bases between them. The V gene's germline CDR1 is SSHAT and CDR2 FNYEAQ (reference sequence). CDR3 coding DNA: TGTGCCAGCAGCTTAGATGGGGGACCCACAGATACGCAGTATTTT. As protein: CASSLDGGPTDTQYF.